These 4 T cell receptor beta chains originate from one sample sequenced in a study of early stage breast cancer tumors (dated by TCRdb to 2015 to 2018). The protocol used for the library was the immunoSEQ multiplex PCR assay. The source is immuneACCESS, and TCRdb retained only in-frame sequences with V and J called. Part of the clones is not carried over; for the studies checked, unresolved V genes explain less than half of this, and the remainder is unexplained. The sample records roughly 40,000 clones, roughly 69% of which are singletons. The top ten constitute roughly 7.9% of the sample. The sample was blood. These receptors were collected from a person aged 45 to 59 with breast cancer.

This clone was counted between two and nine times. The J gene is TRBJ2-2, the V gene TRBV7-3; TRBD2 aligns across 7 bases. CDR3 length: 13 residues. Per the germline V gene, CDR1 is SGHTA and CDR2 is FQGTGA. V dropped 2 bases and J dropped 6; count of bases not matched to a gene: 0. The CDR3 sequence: CASSLAGAGELFF. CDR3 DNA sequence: TGTGCCAGCAGCTTAGCGGGAGCCGGGGAGCTGTTTTTT.

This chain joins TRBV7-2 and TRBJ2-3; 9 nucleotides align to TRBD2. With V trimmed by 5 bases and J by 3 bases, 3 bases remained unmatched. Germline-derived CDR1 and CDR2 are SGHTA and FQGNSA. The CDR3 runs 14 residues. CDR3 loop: CASSRRGGTDTQYF. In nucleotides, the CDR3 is TGTGCCAGCAGCCGGCGGGGGGGGACAGATACGCAGTATTTT.

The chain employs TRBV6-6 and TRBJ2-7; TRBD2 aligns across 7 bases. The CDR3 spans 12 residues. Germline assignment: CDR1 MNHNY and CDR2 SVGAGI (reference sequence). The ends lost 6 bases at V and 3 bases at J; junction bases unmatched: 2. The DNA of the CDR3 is TGTGCCAGCAGCAGGACTAGCTACGAGCAGTACTTC. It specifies CASSRTSYEQYF.

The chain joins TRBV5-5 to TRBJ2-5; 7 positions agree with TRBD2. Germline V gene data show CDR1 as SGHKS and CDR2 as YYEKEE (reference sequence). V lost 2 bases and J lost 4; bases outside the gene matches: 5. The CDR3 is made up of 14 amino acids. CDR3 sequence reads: CASSFEGGRETQYF. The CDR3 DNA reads TGTGCCAGCAGCTTTGAGGGAGGGAGAGAGACCCAGTACTTC. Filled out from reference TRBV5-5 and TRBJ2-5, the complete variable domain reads DAGVTQSPTHLIKTRGQQVTLRCSPISGHKSVSWYQQVLGQGPQFIFQYYEKEERGRGNFPDRFSARQFPNYSSELNVNALLLGDSALYLCASSFEGGRETQYFGPGTRLLVL.